This T cell receptor beta chain was profiled in a study of T cell responses to AZD1222 COVID-19 vaccine. Germline V gives CDR1 SGHVS, CDR2 FNYEAQ. CDR3 length: 15 residues. The V end was cut by 5 bases, the J end by 3 bases, with 14 bases between. Study findings and constraints: Just a handful of AZD1222 recipients were seropositive at baseline. After two AZD1222 doses, spike-specific TCR breadth and depth rose versus day 0. Along spike, vaccine-associated CD4 TCRs were found throughout, with dominance at 160-218 and 743-854.

TCRdb's table, derived via immunoSEQ multiplex PCR, lists solely in-frame clones and lacks some. Of almost 50,000 clones listed, approximately 80% were seen once; the top ten hold roughly 20%. As for this clone: As yet, its antigen is unknown.

The clonotype was recovered from an adult in good health. The sequences come from peripheral blood, collected on day 0 of MenACWY control vaccination. The chain has TRBV7-6 and TRBJ2-1; D is possibly TRBD1 or TRBD2 (5 bases each). CDR3 bases: TGTGCCAGCAGCCCAGACCCAGGGAGCTACAATGAGCAGTTCTTC. Protein sequence: CASSPDPGSYNEQFF.